This T cell receptor beta chain appears in the sequencing data of a study of blood T cell repertoires in COVID-19. The V segment lost 2 bases and the J segment 7 bases; nucleotides outside the gene matches: 3. Germline CDR1 LGHDT, CDR2 YNNKEL (reference sequence). The CDR3 is 13 residues long. Produced via immunoSEQ multiplex PCR; TCRdb's table is partial and in-frame only. Found here are about 360,000 clones, roughly 88% of them singletons; the top ten hold around 2.1%. This chain connects TRBV3-1 (or the pseudogene TRBV3-2) to TRBJ1-2; 8 bases agree with TRBD1. This TCR was recovered from a woman aged 40 to 55 with acute COVID-19. The source material was PBMCs or T cells enriched from blood (not recorded which). CDR3 DNA sequence: TGTGCCAGCAGCCAACAGGGGGCGGGTGGCTACACCTTC. The encoded protein is CASSQQGAGGYTF.